A single sample is the source of the 24 T cell receptor beta chains below, sequenced in a study of blood T cell repertoires in COVID-19. Method: immunoSEQ multiplex PCR; TCRdb's copy keeps in-frame clones and lacks some. The sample has some 150,000 clones; nearly 80% are singletons. The sample taken for sequencing was peripheral blood. The source is a man older than 75 with acute or convalescent COVID-19.

The genes are TRBV4-2 and TRBJ1-2; D perhaps matches TRBD1 (5 bases). V was trimmed by 0 bases and J by 5 bases, leaving 10 bases between them. The CDR3 totals 14 residues. Germline CDR1 and CDR2: LGHNA and YNFKEQ. The CDR3 protein is CASSQDRGNYGYTF. CDR3 nucleotide sequence: TGTGCCAGCAGCCAAGATCGGGGGAATTATGGCTACACCTTC.

This chain uses TRBV5-4 with TRBJ1-4, with 8 bases identical to TRBD1. CDR3 size: 15 residues. After removal of 4 bases from V and 8 bases from J, the junction contained 10 bases not matched to a gene. Germline values: CDR1 SGHNT, CDR2 YYREEE (reference sequence). The CDR3 reads CASSPAGGVREKLFF. The CDR3 DNA follows: TGTGCCAGCAGCCCAGCAGGGGGCGTTCGGGAAAAACTGTTTTTT.

This clone was detected once. The chain is built from TRBV5-1 and TRBJ2-5, with 9 bases identical to TRBD1. The CDR3 length is 16 residues. From germline, CDR1 is SGHRS and CDR2 YFSETQ. V dropped 4 bases and J dropped 2; count of bases not matched to a gene: 9. DNA for the CDR3: TGCGCCAGCAGCCTGGGGACAGGGCGAGATCAAGAGACCCAGTACTTC. Translation gives CASSLGTGRDQETQYF.

The chain combines TRBV28 with TRBJ2-5; the D gene is possibly TRBD1 (5 bases). The CDR3 is made up of 16 amino acids. Germline-derived CDR1 and CDR2 are MDHEN and SYDVKM. Trimming cost V 2 bases and J 5 bases, with 18 bases left between them. This CDR3 reads CASSLRSARVTETQYF. CDR3 nucleotide sequence: TGTGCCAGCAGTTTACGATCGGCCAGGGTGACGGAGACCCAGTACTTC.

The V gene is TRBV28, the J gene TRBJ2-1; D perhaps matches TRBD1 (6 bases). This CDR3 is built from 17 residues. V lost 5 bases and J lost 6, with 23 bases in between. Germline-derived CDR1 and CDR2 are MDHEN and SYDVKM. CDR3 nucleotide sequence: TGTGCCAGCAGTCGGGGACACAGGGCTAAACCGGGCAATGAGCAGTTCTTC. This codes for CASSRGHRAKPGNEQFF. The full variable domain, rest sourced from reference TRBV28 and TRBJ2-1, is DVKVTQSSRYLVKRTGEKVFLECVQDMDHENMFWYRQDPGLGLRLIYFSYDVKMKEKGDIPEGYSVSREKKERFSLILESASTNQTSMYLCASSRGHRAKPGNEQFFGPGTRLTVL.

The chain has TRBV19 and TRBJ1-1; the D gene is possibly TRBD1 (6 bases). V was shortened by 9 bases and J by 4 bases, with 12 bases between the two germline ends. The germline V gene has CDR1 LNHDA and CDR2 SQIVND (reference sequence). CDR3 size: 12 residues. Here the CDR3 reads CASLTGTTEAFF. The CDR3 nucleotides are TGTGCCAGCCTAACAGGGACCACTGAAGCTTTCTTT.

The chain uses TRBV7-9 and TRBJ2-5; the D gene is possibly TRBD1 (6 bases). The CDR3 has 12 residues. V was cut by 6 bases and J by 5 bases, with 10 bases left in between. Looked up from germline, CDR1 is SEHNR and CDR2 is FQNEAQ (reference sequence). CDR3: CASRGAVETQYF. The CDR3 coding sequence is TGTGCCAGCAGGGGGGCGGTGGAGACCCAGTACTTC.

This clone was seen a handful of times. The J gene is TRBJ2-1, the V gene TRBV3-1 (or the pseudogene TRBV3-2); D perhaps matches TRBD2 (6 bases). V was pared by 3 bases and J by 5 bases, with 11 bases between. CDR1 and CDR2 from the germline V gene are LGHDT and YNNKEL (reference sequence). The CDR3 covers 14 residues. The CDR3 loop is CASSQALANNEQFF. CDR3 in DNA: TGTGCCAGCAGCCAGGCGCTAGCGAACAATGAGCAGTTCTTC.

As regards this clone: The same CDR3 arises from other DNA sequences in this sample as well. The gene calls are TRBV11-3 and TRBJ2-1; 8 nucleotides agree with TRBD2. There are 14 residues in the CDR3. The ends lost 4 bases at V and 4 bases at J; junction bases unmatched: 3. Germline CDR1 and CDR2: SGHNT and YENEEA. The CDR3 DNA reads TGTGCCAGCAGCTCGGGGGGGAGTTACAATGAGCAGTTCTTC. As protein: CASSSGGSYNEQFF.

In its sample, this clone was seen once. J is TRBJ1-2 and V is TRBV27; D perhaps matches TRBD1 (6 bases). The V end lost 3 bases, the J end lost 8 bases, and 16 bases lay between the germline ends. This CDR3 spans 14 amino acids. Germline lookup yields CDR1 MNHEY and CDR2 SMNVEV (reference sequence). The CDR3 sequence: CASSFRLQGYGYTF. CDR3 bases: TGTGCCAGCAGTTTTAGATTACAGGGTTACGGCTACACCTTC.

The V gene is TRBV5-8, the J gene TRBJ2-5, with D hard to call. CDR1 and CDR2 (germline): SGHTS, YDEGEE. The V end was cut by 1 base, the J end by 5 bases, with 12 bases between. The CDR3 consists of 14 residues. The CDR3 here is CASSLSQIRETQYF. CDR3 sequence (DNA): TGTGCCAGCAGCTTGTCCCAAATCAGGGAGACCCAGTACTTC.

Concerning this clone itself: Other DNA sequences of this sample code for an identical CDR3. The chain uses TRBV12-3 or TRBV12-4 and TRBJ1-1, with D possibly TRBD1 on 6 matching bases. The CDR3 runs to 13 residues. Deletions cut 1 base from V and 4 bases from J, with 7 bases between. The CDR3 DNA reads TGTGCCAGCAGTTTAGGCAGGGGCACTGAAGCTTTCTTT. It specifies CASSLGRGTEAFF.

The rearrangement uses TRBV2 and TRBJ2-1; TRBD1 might be the D (5 bases). Deletions cut 4 bases from V and 4 bases from J, with 8 bases between. There are 13 residues in the CDR3. The germline CDR1 and CDR2 sequences are SNHLY and FYNNEI. CDR3 nucleotides: TGTGCCAGCAGTGGGCAGGGATACAATGAGCAGTTCTTC. Protein: CASSGQGYNEQFF.

The chain combines TRBV7-6 with TRBJ2-3; TRBD2 matches 16 bases. Germline-derived CDR1 and CDR2 are SGHVS and FNYEAQ. This CDR3 region has 19 residues. With V trimmed by 4 bases and J by 0 bases, 7 bases remained unmatched. The CDR3 bases are TGTGCCAGCAGCTCACCGGGACTAGCGGGGGGGCGCAGCACAGATACGCAGTATTTT. Protein sequence: CASSSPGLAGGRSTDTQYF.

The gene calls are TRBV3-1 (or the pseudogene TRBV3-2) and TRBJ2-7; TRBD1 agrees at 7 bases. V lost 4 bases to trimming and J lost 0 bases; unmatched junction nucleotides: 12. This CDR3 comprises 17 residues. Germline loops: CDR1 LGHDT, CDR2 YNNKEL (reference sequence). This CDR3 is CASSPRGPLKVSYEQYF. The DNA of the CDR3 is TGTGCCAGCAGCCCGAGGGGGCCCTTAAAGGTCTCCTACGAGCAGTACTTC.

The chain has TRBV18 and TRBJ1-2, with D hard to call. The germline gives CDR1 KGHSH, CDR2 LQKENI. This CDR3 contains 14 residues. V lost 1 base and J lost 3, with 9 bases in between. CDR3 sequence (DNA): TGTGCCAGCTCACCACAGGAGGTGGACTATGGCTACACCTTC. Its protein is CASSPQEVDYGYTF.

This rearrangement joins TRBV5-4 to TRBJ1-1; 12 bases agree with TRBD1. The CDR3 extends over 16 amino acids. Looked up from germline, CDR1 is SGHNT and CDR2 is YYREEE (reference sequence). V was pared by 4 bases and J by 3 bases, with 7 bases of the junction left unmatched. CDR3 protein: CASSPGTGGYHTEAFF. CDR3 DNA sequence: TGTGCCAGCAGCCCCGGGACAGGGGGCTATCACACTGAAGCTTTCTTT. The full variable domain, completed using reference TRBV5-4 and TRBJ1-1, is ETGVTQSPTHLIKTRGQQVTLRCSSQSGHNTVSWYQQALGQGPQFIFQYYREEENGRGNFPPRFSGLQFPNYSSELNVNALELDDSALYLCASSPGTGGYHTEAFFGQGTRLTVV.

The rearrangement uses TRBV5-1 and TRBJ1-3; 9 bases fit TRBD1. CDR3 length: 15 residues. Germline V gene data show CDR1 as SGHRS and CDR2 as YFSETQ. V was pared by 4 bases and J by 4 bases, with 6 bases of the junction left unmatched. CDR3 residues: CASSQRTGDGNTIYF. The CDR3 region has the DNA TGCGCCAGCAGCCAGAGGACAGGGGACGGAAACACCATATATTTT.

The gene calls are TRBV27 and TRBJ1-5, with 10 bases fitting TRBD1. CDR1 MNHEY and CDR2 SMNVEV come from the germline V gene (reference sequence). J gave up 8 bases and V 5 bases, and 12 bases lay outside the gene matches. CDR3 length: 16 amino acids. CDR3 region: CASSPLTGQGLEPQHF. CDR3 DNA: TGTGCCAGCAGTCCTTTAACGGGACAGGGGTTGGAGCCCCAGCATTTT.

The chain carries TRBV12-5 and TRBJ2-3, with D perhaps matching TRBD2 (6 bases). The CDR3 length is 18 residues. Per the germline V gene, CDR1 is LGHNT and CDR2 is FRNRAP. The V gene lost 2 bases and the J gene lost 1 base, with 19 bases spanning the gap. CDR3 in DNA: TGTGCTAGTGGTTTGAAAACCCAGGGACTTAGCGGCACAGATACGCAGTATTTT. Its translation: CASGLKTQGLSGTDTQYF.

The chain combines TRBV5-1 with TRBJ2-5; D gene ambiguous. The CDR3 spans 13 residues. Germline-derived CDR1 and CDR2 are SGHRS and YFSETQ. V dropped 5 bases and J dropped 5 bases, with 13 bases sitting between them. The CDR3: CASRVRGFETQYF. Here the CDR3 DNA reads TGCGCCAGCAGGGTTCGAGGTTTCGAGACCCAGTACTTC.

The V gene is TRBV7-8, the J gene TRBJ1-1; maybe TRBD1 (5 bases). The CDR3 length is 14 residues. Trimming removed 1 base at V and 5 bases at J, with 11 bases between. Germline V gene sequence: CDR1 SGHVS, CDR2 FQNEAQ. CDR3: CASSLVGGETEAFF. In nucleotides, the CDR3 is TGTGCCAGCAGCTTAGTGGGGGGAGAGACTGAAGCTTTCTTT.

CDR3 protein: CASSVDGQGVETQYF. DNA of the CDR3: TGTGCCAGCAGCGTAGATGGCCAGGGGGTGGAGACCCAGTACTTC. J is TRBJ2-5 and V is TRBV9; 7 bases are shared with TRBD1. The germline V gene encodes CDR1 SGDLS and CDR2 YYNGEE. CDR3 length: 15 residues. J gave up 5 bases and V 0 bases, and 7 bases lay outside the gene matches.

The chain carries TRBV7-3 and TRBJ2-3; TRBD1 aligns across 10 bases. The CDR3 is 14 amino acids. Germline CDR1 and CDR2: SGHTA and FQGTGA. With V trimmed by 3 bases and J by 4 bases, 1 base remained unmatched. CDR3 bases: TGTGCCAGCAGCTTCGGGACAGGGGCAGATACGCAGTATTTT. It is translated as CASSFGTGADTQYF.